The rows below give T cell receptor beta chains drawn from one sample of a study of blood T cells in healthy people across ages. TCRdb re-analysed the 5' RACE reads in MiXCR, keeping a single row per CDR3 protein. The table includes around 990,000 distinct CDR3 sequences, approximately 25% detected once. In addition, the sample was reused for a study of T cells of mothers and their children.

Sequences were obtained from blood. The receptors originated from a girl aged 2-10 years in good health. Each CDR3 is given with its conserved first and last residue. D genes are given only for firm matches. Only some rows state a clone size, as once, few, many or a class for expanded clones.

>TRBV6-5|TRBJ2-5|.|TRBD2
TGTGCCAGCAGCCAAAGCGGGGGGGCCTTGGAGACCCAGTACTTC
CASSQSGGALETQYF
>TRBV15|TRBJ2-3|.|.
TGTGCCACCAGCAGAGATAGGAGTGGAAGCACAGATACGCAGTATTTT
CATSRDRSGSTDTQYF
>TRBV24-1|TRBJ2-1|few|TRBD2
TGTGCCACCGGTTTCCTAGCGGGGGGCCCCTCTAGGGAGCAGTTCTTC
CATGFLAGGPSREQFF
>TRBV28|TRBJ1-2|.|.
TGTGCCAGCGGGAAAGGCGCCTTCTATGGCTACACCTTC
CASGKGAFYGYTF
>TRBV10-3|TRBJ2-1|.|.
TGTGCCATCAGTGTAAGGAATGATTACAATGAGCAGTTCTTC
CAISVRNDYNEQFF
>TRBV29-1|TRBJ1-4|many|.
TGCAGCGTTGGGGTGGAAAAACTGTTTTTT
CSVGVEKLFF
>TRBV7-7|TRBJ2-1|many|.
TGTGCTAGCAGCTTAGTGCAGGGGTCCGCCTACAATGAGCAGTTCTTC
CASSLVQGSAYNEQFF
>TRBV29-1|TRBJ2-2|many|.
TGCAGCGTTGAGGACCAGGGGCAAGGCGGGGAGCTGTTTTTT
CSVEDQGQGGELFF
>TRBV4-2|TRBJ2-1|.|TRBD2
TGTGCCAGCAGCGATTTCGGGGCTAGCGGGGATTACAATGAGCAGTTCTTC
CASSDFGASGDYNEQFF
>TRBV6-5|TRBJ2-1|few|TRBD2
TGTGCCAGCAGTTACTCGACTAGCGGGGCCTCCTACAATGAGCAGTTCTTC
CASSYSTSGASYNEQFF
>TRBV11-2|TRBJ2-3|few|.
TGTGCCAGCAGCTCGAGTAGGGGCGAGGGAGATACGCAGTATTTT
CASSSSRGEGDTQYF
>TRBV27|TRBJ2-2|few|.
TGTGCCAGCGCGATAGACACCGGGGAGCTGTTTTTT
CASAIDTGELFF
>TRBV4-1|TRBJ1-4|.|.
TGCGCCAGCAGCCAAGTGGCTGGTGGGGAGGTGTTTTTT
CASSQVAGGEVFF
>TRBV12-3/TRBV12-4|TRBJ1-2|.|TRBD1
TGTGCCAGCAGTCGGGACAGCCAGGGCTATGGCTACACCTTC
CASSRDSQGYGYTF
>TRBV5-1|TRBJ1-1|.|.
TGCGCCAGCAGCTTCCGGGAGGAGGCCACTGAAGCTTTCTTT
CASSFREEATEAFF
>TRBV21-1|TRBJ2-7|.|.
TGTGCCAGCAGCAAATCCAAGGGGGATTATTCCTACGAGCAGTACTTC
CASSKSKGDYSYEQYF
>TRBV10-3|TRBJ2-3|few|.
TGTGCCGCCATGGCCCTTATTGATGCTACGCAGTATTTT
CAAMALIDATQYF
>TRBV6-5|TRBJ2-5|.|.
TGTGCCAGCAGTTATGCCCCGGGGACCAAACAAGAGACCCAGTACTTC
CASSYAPGTKQETQYF